The rows below give T cell receptor beta chains drawn from one sample of a study of CD4+ T cells in melanoma. The assay was immunoSEQ multiplex PCR, and TCRdb's table has in-frame clones only and misses some. The sample holds about 14,000 clones, over 55% seen once. Sequenced material: cells from a culture (not recorded whether cultured in vitro). These receptors came from a human donor with melanoma. The CDR3 runs from the conserved cysteine through the conserved F or W. A D gene is named only where the DNA matches it firmly. Only part of the rows carry a size: once, few, many, or a class if the clone is expanded.

V gene	clone size	J gene	D gene	CDR3 DNA	CDR3 protein
TRBV27	-	TRBJ2-7	-	TGTGCCAGCGGGTATTCTAGCTCCTACGAGCAGTACTTC	CASGYSSSYEQYF
TRBV6-5	few	TRBJ1-2	-	TGTGCCAGCAGTTACTCGTACTCGGACTATGGCTACACCTTC	CASSYSYSDYGYTF
TRBV11-2	-	TRBJ2-6	-	TGTGCCAGTGCCCCGGGACACGGAAACTCTGGGGCCAACGTCCTGACTTTC	CASAPGHGNSGANVLTF
TRBV5-1	-	TRBJ1-1	-	TGCGCCAGCAGCGAAGGGGTAGGGACTGAAGCTTTCTTT	CASSEGVGTEAFF
TRBV5-1	-	TRBJ1-2	TRBD1	TGCGCCAGCGGGCCGGACAGGCCCAACTATGGCTACACCTTC	CASGPDRPNYGYTF
TRBV6-5	once	TRBJ2-1	-	TGTGCCAGCAGTCCCGGGGTTTACAATGAGCAGTTCTTC	CASSPGVYNEQFF
TRBV5-1	-	TRBJ1-2	TRBD1	TGCGCCAGCAGCTTGGGGGACAGGGCCCTCCGGGGCTACACCTTC	CASSLGDRALRGYTF
TRBV19	-	TRBJ1-1	-	TGTGCCAGTAGTTCCAGGGAGAGGAACACTGAAGCTTTCTTT	CASSSRERNTEAFF
TRBV30	few	TRBJ1-1	-	TGTGCCTGGAGTTACGCACAGGGTACTGAAGCTTTCTTT	CAWSYAQGTEAFF
TRBV11-2	-	TRBJ2-3	-	TGTGCCAGCAGCTTCTCTCTGGAAGGCACAGATACGCAGTATTTT	CASSFSLEGTDTQYF
TRBV7-2	-	TRBJ1-3	-	TGTGCCAGCAGCTTTAATGCTGGAAACACCATATATTTT	CASSFNAGNTIYF
TRBV19	-	TRBJ1-1	TRBD1	TGTGCCAGTAGTATCCCATACCACAGGGGAGGCACTGAAGCTTTCTTT	CASSIPYHRGGTEAFF
TRBV11-2	-	TRBJ2-5	-	TGTGCCAGCAGCTTAGATCCCCAGGGGGAGACCCAGTACTTC	CASSLDPQGETQYF
TRBV10-3	-	TRBJ1-6	TRBD1	TGTGCCATCAGTGAGCCCGGGACAGGGGACCGGGGGTCACCCCTCCACTTT	CAISEPGTGDRGSPLHF
TRBV5-4	once	TRBJ2-2	-	TGTGCCAGCAGCGCCGGGACGGACTACACCGGGGAGCTGTTTTTT	CASSAGTDYTGELFF
TRBV11-2	-	TRBJ2-7	-	TGTGCCAGCAGCTTACTCCGGTTCGCCGAGCAGTACTTC	CASSLLRFAEQYF
TRBV5-5	-	TRBJ1-1	-	TGTGCCAGCACCCCGCGCACAAAGAATGAAGCTTTCTTT	CASTPRTKNEAFF
TRBV18	medium-sized	TRBJ2-7	-	TGTGCCAGCTCACCAAAGGACGAGCAGTACTTC	CASSPKDEQYF
TRBV7-3	few	TRBJ1-6	-	TGTGCCAGCAGCTTACAGGGGAAAGGGTCACCCCTCCACTTT	CASSLQGKGSPLHF
TRBV5-1	-	TRBJ1-5	-	TGCGCCAGCAGCTTCAGCGGGGAGGGTCAGCCCCAGCATTTT	CASSFSGEGQPQHF
TRBV27	-	TRBJ1-2	TRBD1	TGTGCCAGCAGTGCAGGGGGCGGCAGCTACACCTTC	CASSAGGGSYTF
TRBV5-1	-	TRBJ2-1	-	TGCGCCAGCAGCTTCGGTGGCCTAGCAGGAAATGAGCAGTTCTTC	CASSFGGLAGNEQFF
TRBV7-2	-	TRBJ2-3	-	TGTGCCAGCAGCTTTGCCGTCCGAGGCACAGATACGCAGTATTTT	CASSFAVRGTDTQYF
TRBV5-1	-	TRBJ1-6	-	TGCGCCAGCAGCTTGGGATCCGAGCCCCTCCACTTT	CASSLGSEPLHF
TRBV2	-	TRBJ2-4	-	TGTGCCAGCAGTGTCGGGCCCAGCCGTACACTAGCCAAAAACATTCAGTACTTC	CASSVGPSRTLAKNIQYF
TRBV7-8	-	TRBJ1-1	-	TGTGCCAGCAGCGTGGGACCTGAGACGACTGAAGCTTTCTTT	CASSVGPETTEAFF
TRBV19	-	TRBJ1-2	-	TGTGCCAGTAGTATATCACAGACCGCCTCGGGCACCTTC	CASSISQTASGTF
TRBV6-6	-	TRBJ2-1	-	TGTGCCAGCAGTTACAGCCTCTCCTACAATGAGCAGTTCTTC	CASSYSLSYNEQFF
TRBV28	few	TRBJ2-7	TRBD1	TGTGCCAGCAGCGGGACAGTATACGAGCAGTACTTC	CASSGTVYEQYF
TRBV4-1	-	TRBJ2-5	TRBD1	TGCGCCAGCAGCCAGACCGGGACAGCCCAAGAGACCCAGTACTTC	CASSQTGTAQETQYF
TRBV9	-	TRBJ1-2	-	TGTGCCAGCAGCGTTGGGGACCGGAACTATGGCTACACCTTC	CASSVGDRNYGYTF
TRBV5-1	-	TRBJ2-5	TRBD1	TGCGCCAGCAGGGACAGGGCTGGGGAGACCCAGTACTTC	CASRDRAGETQYF
TRBV9	-	TRBJ2-1	TRBD2	TGTGCCAGCAGCGCAGGACTAGCGGGGGCGTCCTACAATGAGCAGTTCTTC	CASSAGLAGASYNEQFF
TRBV30	-	TRBJ2-6	-	TGTGCCTCGGCCGCCGGTCTATTCCATGGCCACGTCCTGACTTTC	CASAAGLFHGHVLTF
TRBV28	-	TRBJ1-1	TRBD1	TGTGCCAGCGGGGACAGAAAAGGAACGGGCACTGAAGCTTTCTTT	CASGDRKGTGTEAFF
TRBV12-5	-	TRBJ1-5	-	TGTGCTAGTGGTTTGGTAGGAGGGAGGATTCAGCCCCAGCATTTT	CASGLVGGRIQPQHF
TRBV7-6	medium-sized	TRBJ1-2	-	TGTGCCAGCAGCTTAGGGGGTTCGCAGGGCTACACCTTC	CASSLGGSQGYTF
TRBV18	few	TRBJ1-6	-	TGTGCCAGCTCCAAGGGGCTGGTCCGGGATAATTCACCCCTCCACTTT	CASSKGLVRDNSPLHF
TRBV9	-	TRBJ1-3	-	TGTGCCAGCAGCCTTGCCGGGGGTCGCTCTGGAAACACCATATATTTT	CASSLAGGRSGNTIYF
TRBV7-8	once	TRBJ2-7	-	TGTGCCAGCAGCTTAGGGGCGTCCTACGAGCAGTACTTC	CASSLGASYEQYF
TRBV6-5	-	TRBJ2-1	TRBD1	TGTGCCAGCAGGGGACAGGGCGTCGGTGAGCAGTTCTTC	CASRGQGVGEQFF